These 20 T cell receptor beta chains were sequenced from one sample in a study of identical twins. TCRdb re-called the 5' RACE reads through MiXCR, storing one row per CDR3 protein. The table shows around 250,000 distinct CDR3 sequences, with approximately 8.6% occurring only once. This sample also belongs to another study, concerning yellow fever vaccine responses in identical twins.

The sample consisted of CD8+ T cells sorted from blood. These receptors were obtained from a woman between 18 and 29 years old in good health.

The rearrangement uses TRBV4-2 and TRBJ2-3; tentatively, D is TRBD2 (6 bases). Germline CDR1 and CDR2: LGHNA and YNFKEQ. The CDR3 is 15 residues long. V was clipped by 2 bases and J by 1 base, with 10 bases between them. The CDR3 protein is CASSQWGDGTDTQYF. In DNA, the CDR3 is TGTGCCAGCAGCCAATGGGGGGATGGCACAGATACGCAGTATTTT.

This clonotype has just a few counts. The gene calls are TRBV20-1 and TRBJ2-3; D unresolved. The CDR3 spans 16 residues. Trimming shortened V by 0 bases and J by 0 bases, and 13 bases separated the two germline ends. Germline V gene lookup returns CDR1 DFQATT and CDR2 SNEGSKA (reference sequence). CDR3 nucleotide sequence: TGCAGTGCTAGAGATCCCTGGTTACCTAGCACAGATACGCAGTATTTT. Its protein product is CSARDPWLPSTDTQYF.

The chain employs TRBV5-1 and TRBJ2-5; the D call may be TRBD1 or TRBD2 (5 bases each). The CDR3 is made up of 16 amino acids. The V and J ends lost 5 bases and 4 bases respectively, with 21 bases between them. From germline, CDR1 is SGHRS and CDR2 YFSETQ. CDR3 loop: CASRSLGLGTGETQYF. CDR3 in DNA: TGCGCCAGCAGAAGCTTGGGTTTGGGGACGGGAGAGACCCAGTACTTC.

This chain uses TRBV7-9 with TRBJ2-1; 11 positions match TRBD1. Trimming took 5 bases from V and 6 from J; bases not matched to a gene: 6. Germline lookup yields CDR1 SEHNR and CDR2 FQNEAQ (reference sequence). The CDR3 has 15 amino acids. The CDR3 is CASSVGQGEGNEQFF. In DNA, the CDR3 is TGTGCCAGCAGCGTGGGACAGGGGGAGGGCAATGAGCAGTTCTTC. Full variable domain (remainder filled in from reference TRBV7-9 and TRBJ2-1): DTGVSQNPRHKITKRGQNVTFRCDPISEHNRLYWYRQTLGQGPEFLTYFQNEAQLEKSRLLSDRFSAERPKGSFSTLEIQRTEQGDSAMYLCASSVGQGEGNEQFFGPGTRLTVL.

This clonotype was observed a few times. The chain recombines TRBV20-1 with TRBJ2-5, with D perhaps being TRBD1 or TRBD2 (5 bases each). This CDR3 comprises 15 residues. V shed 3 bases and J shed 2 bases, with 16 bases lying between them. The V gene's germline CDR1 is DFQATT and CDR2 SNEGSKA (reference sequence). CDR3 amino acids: CSASDNRDPQETQYF. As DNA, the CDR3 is TGCAGTGCTAGTGATAACCGGGACCCACAAGAGACCCAGTACTTC.

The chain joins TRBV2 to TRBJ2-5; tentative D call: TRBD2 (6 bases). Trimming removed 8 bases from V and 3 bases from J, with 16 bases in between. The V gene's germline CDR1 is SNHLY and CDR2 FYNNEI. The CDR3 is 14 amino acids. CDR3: CASFGGNGEETQYF. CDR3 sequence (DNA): TGTGCCAGCTTCGGCGGGAACGGGGAAGAGACCCAGTACTTC.

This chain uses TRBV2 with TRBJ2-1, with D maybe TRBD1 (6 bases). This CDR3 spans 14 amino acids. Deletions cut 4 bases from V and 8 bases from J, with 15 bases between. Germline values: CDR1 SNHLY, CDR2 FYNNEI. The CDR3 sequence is CASSVTGFSYEQFF. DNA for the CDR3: TGTGCCAGCAGTGTAACAGGGTTTTCGTATGAGCAGTTCTTC.

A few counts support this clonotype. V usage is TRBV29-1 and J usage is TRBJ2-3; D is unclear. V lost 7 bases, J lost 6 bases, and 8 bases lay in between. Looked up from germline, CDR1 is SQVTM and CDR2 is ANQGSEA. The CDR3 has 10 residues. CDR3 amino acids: CSAKTDTQYF. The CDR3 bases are TGCAGCGCAAAAACCGATACGCAGTATTTT.

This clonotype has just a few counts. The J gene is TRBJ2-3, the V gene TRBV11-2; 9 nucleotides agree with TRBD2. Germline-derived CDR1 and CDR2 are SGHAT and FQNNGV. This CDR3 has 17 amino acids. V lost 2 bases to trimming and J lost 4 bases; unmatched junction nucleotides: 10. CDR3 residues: CASSLRWSSGNPDTQYF. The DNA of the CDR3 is TGTGCCAGCAGCTTAAGGTGGTCTAGCGGGAATCCAGATACGCAGTATTTT.

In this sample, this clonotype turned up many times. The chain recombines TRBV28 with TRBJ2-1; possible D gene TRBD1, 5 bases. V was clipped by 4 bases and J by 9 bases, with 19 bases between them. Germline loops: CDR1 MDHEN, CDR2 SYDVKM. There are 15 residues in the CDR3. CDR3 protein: CASSSLAGSNVEQFF. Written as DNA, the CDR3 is TGTGCCAGCAGTTCGCTGGCAGGGTCAAACGTTGAGCAGTTCTTC.

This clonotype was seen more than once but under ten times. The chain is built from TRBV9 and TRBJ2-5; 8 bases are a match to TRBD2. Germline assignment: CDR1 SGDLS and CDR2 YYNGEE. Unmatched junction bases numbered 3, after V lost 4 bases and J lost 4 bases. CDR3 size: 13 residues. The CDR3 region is CASSPGGPETQYF. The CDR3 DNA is TGTGCCAGCAGCCCGGGGGGGCCAGAGACCCAGTACTTC.

The CDR3 region is CASSPTRPAGNTGELFF. CDR3 nucleotides: TGTGCCAGCAGCCCTACCCGGCCAGCGGGAAACACCGGGGAGCTGTTTTTT. The V call is TRBV3-1, the J call TRBJ2-2, with 7 bases fitting TRBD2. The ends lost 4 bases at V and 2 bases at J; junction bases unmatched: 10. Germline V gene sequence: CDR1 LGHDT, CDR2 YNNKEL (reference sequence). This CDR3 has 17 residues.

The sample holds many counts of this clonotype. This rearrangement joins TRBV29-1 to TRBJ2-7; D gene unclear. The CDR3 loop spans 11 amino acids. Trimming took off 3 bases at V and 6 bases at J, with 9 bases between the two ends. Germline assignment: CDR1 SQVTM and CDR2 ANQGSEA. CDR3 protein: CSVEVLGEQYF. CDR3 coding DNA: TGCAGCGTTGAGGTACTGGGCGAGCAGTACTTC.

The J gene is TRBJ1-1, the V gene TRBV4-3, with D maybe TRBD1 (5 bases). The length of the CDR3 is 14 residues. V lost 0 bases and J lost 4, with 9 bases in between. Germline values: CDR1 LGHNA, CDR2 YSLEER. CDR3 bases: TGCGCCAGCAGCCAAGACCGGGGCGGCACTGAAGCTTTCTTT. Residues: CASSQDRGGTEAFF.

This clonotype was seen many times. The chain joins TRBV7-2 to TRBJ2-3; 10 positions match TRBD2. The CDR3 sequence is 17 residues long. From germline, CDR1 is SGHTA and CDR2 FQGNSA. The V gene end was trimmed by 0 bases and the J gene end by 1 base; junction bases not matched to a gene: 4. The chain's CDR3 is CASSLAPGLAGTDTQYF. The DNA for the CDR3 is TGTGCCAGCAGCTTAGCCCCTGGACTAGCGGGCACAGATACGCAGTATTTT. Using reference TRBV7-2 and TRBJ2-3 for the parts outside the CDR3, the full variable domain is GAGVSQSPSNKVTEKGKDVELRCDPISGHTALYWYRQSLGQGLEFLIYFQGNSAPDKSGLPSDRFSAERTGGSVSTLTIQRTQQEDSAVYLCASSLAPGLAGTDTQYFGPGTRLTVL.

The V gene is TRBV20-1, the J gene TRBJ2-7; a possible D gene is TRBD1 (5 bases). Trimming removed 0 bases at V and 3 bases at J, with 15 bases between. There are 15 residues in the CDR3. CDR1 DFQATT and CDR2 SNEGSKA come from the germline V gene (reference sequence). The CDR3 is CSARDWLAQGYEQYF. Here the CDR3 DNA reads TGCAGTGCTAGAGATTGGTTGGCGCAGGGCTACGAGCAGTACTTC.

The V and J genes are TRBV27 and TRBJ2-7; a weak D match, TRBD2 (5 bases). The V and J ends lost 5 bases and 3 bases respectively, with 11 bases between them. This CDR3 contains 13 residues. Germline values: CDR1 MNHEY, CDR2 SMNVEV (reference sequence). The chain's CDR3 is CASSPFSGYEQYF. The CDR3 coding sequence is TGTGCCAGCAGTCCATTCAGCGGCTACGAGCAGTACTTC.

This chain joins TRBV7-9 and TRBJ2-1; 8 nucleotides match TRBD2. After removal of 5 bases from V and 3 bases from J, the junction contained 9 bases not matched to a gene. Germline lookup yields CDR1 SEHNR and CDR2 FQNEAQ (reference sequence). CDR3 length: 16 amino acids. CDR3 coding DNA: TGTGCCAGCAGCACTACCGGGACTAGTGACTACAATGAGCAGTTCTTC. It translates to CASSTTGTSDYNEQFF.

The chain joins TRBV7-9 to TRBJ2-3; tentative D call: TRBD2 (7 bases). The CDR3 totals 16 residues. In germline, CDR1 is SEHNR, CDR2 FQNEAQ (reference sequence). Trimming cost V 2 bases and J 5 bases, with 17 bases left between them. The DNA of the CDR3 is TGTGCCAGCAGCTTACTCCCGGGGGGCCTGCAAGATACGCAGTATTTT. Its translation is CASSLLPGGLQDTQYF.

CDR3 nucleotides: TGTGCCAGCAGCTTATTGGCTCATCGGGGCTACACCTTC. Protein sequence: CASSLLAHRGYTF. The V gene is TRBV7-9, the J gene TRBJ1-2; D not resolved. This CDR3 has 13 amino acids. The germline V gene encodes CDR1 SEHNR and CDR2 FQNEAQ (reference sequence). V lost 2 bases and J lost 8, with 12 bases in between.